The 21 T cell receptor beta chains presented below share a single source sample, sequenced in a study of control samples from healthy donors and cancer patients (TCRdb year 2020). Library method: the immunoSEQ multiplex PCR assay. This is the immuneACCESS table as TCRdb keeps it, with only in-frame sequences that have V and J called. A part of the clones is gone; compared with another copy, unresolved V genes explain less than half, and the rest is unexplained. This sample gives roughly 120,000 clones in total; approximately 93% of them show up just once. In total, the top ten clones hold roughly 2.6% of the sample. The sequenced sample consisted of blood. The receptors were gathered from a man aged 25 to 45 in good health.

The chain combines TRBV19 with TRBJ1-6; D possibly corresponds to TRBD1 (6 bases). The V and J ends lost 3 bases and 0 bases respectively, with 15 bases between them. This CDR3 region has 18 residues. Germline V gene lookup returns CDR1 LNHDA and CDR2 SQIVND (reference sequence). In DNA form, the CDR3 reads TGTGCCAGTAGTATGAATTACAGGGCGAGCTCCTATAATTCACCCCTCCACTTT. This sequence encodes CASSMNYRASSYNSPLHF.

The V gene is TRBV6-2 or TRBV6-3, the J gene TRBJ1-5; no reliable D call. V lost 3 bases, J lost 12 bases, and 12 bases lay in between. The CDR3 length is 12 residues. Germline CDR1 MNHEY, CDR2 SVGEGT. The CDR3 DNA reads as TGTGCCAGCAGTTATACCCCGGGCAACCAGCATTTT. It encodes CASSYTPGNQHF.

J is TRBJ1-1 and V is TRBV9; D gene unclear. CDR1 and CDR2 from the germline V gene are SGDLS and YYNGEE. Trimming stripped 0 bases from V and 11 bases from J, with 26 bases between. The CDR3 loop spans 17 amino acids. The CDR3 protein is CASSVGGAYDPTAGAFF. The CDR3 DNA follows: TGTGCCAGCAGCGTAGGGGGAGCCTACGATCCCACGGCGGGGGCTTTCTTT.

The chain employs TRBV6-1 and TRBJ1-3; the D is unclear. This CDR3 has 13 amino acids. Per the germline V gene, CDR1 is MNHNS and CDR2 is SASEGT. Between the trimmed V and J ends, which lost 0 bases and 4 bases, there was a span of 4 bases. CDR3 sequence reads: CASSEARGNTIYF. The CDR3 coding sequence is TGTGCCAGCAGTGAAGCTCGGGGAAACACCATATATTTT.

Only one count was recorded for this clone. The chain recombines TRBV6-6 with TRBJ1-2; possibly TRBD1 for D (6 bases). V lost 4 bases and J lost 8, with 17 bases in between. Germline V gives CDR1 MNHNY, CDR2 SVGAGI (reference sequence). CDR3 length equals 14 residues. CDR3 sequence: CASSSQQGLGGYTF. The DNA for the CDR3 is TGTGCCAGCAGTTCTCAACAGGGCTTAGGAGGCTACACCTTC.

The chain employs TRBV19 and TRBJ1-5, with 7 bases that match TRBD1. This CDR3 has 17 residues. The germline V gene encodes CDR1 LNHDA and CDR2 SQIVND (reference sequence). Unmatched junction bases numbered 13, after V lost 8 bases and J lost 0 bases. For the CDR3, the DNA is TGTGCCAGTGACGAGACAGGGCTTCGGTATAGCAATCAGCCCCAGCATTTT. This sequence encodes CASDETGLRYSNQPQHF.

This clone was observed a single time. The rearrangement joins TRBV6-5 to TRBJ2-1, with 12 bases fitting TRBD2. The germline gives CDR1 MNHEY, CDR2 SVGAGI. The CDR3 length is 15 residues. V lost 6 bases and J lost 4; bases outside the gene matches: 4. CDR3 in DNA: TGTGCCAGCAGCCCCACTAGCGGGAGGTACAATGAGCAGTTCTTC. This encodes CASSPTSGRYNEQFF.

The V call is TRBV6-6, the J call TRBJ1-1; D call uncertain. Germline V gene data show CDR1 as MNHNY and CDR2 as SVGAGI (reference sequence). The CDR3 covers 14 residues. V lost 0 bases and J lost 2, with 7 bases in between. This chain's CDR3 is CASSYSILNTEAFF. The CDR3 region has the DNA TGTGCCAGCAGTTACTCAATACTTAACACTGAAGCTTTCTTT.

The chain recombines TRBV6-5 with TRBJ1-1; perhaps TRBD1 as D (6 bases). The CDR3 runs to 13 residues. Trimming stripped 8 bases from V and 7 bases from J, with 17 bases between. Germline CDR1 and CDR2: MNHEY and SVGAGI. CDR3 residues: CASQGRRYGEAFF. In DNA, the CDR3 is TGTGCCAGCCAGGGGAGGAGGTACGGTGAAGCTTTCTTT.

This rearrangement joins TRBV11-3 to TRBJ1-1; no firm D call. The germline V gene encodes CDR1 SGHNT and CDR2 YENEEA. V lost 3 bases and J 11 bases, leaving 13 bases between the germline ends. The CDR3 is 12 amino acids. The CDR3 DNA follows: TGTGCCAGCAGCTTGGATCAAGGCCGGGCTTTCTTT. Translating gives CASSLDQGRAFF.

This sequence joins TRBV18 and TRBJ2-3; possible D gene TRBD1, 6 bases. V was clipped by 3 bases and J by 1 base, with 14 bases between them. Germline V lookup: CDR1 KGHSH, CDR2 LQKENI. This CDR3 has 16 amino acids. The CDR3 reads CASSPTGTSGTDTQYF. In nucleotides, the CDR3 is TGTGCCAGCTCACCTACAGGGACGTCGGGCACAGATACGCAGTATTTT.

V gene TRBV19 combines with J gene TRBJ2-7; 9 nucleotides line up with TRBD2. From germline, CDR1 is LNHDA and CDR2 SQIVND (reference sequence). CDR3 length equals 14 residues. V shed 1 base, J shed 3 bases, and the junction held 1 base outside the gene matches. The CDR3 sequence is CASSIGRGGYEQYF. Written as DNA, the CDR3 is TGTGCCAGTAGTATAGGGCGGGGGGGCTACGAGCAGTACTTC.

On this clone: Distinct nucleotide sequences in the sample also encode this CDR3. The rearrangement links TRBV5-1 to TRBJ1-1; unclear D gene. V gave up 0 bases and J gave up 5 bases, with 8 bases separating them. Per the germline V gene, CDR1 is SGHRS and CDR2 is YFSETQ. The CDR3 runs 13 residues. CDR3 loop: CASSLGGGTEAFF. In DNA, the CDR3 is TGCGCCAGCAGCTTGGGGGGTGGTACTGAAGCTTTCTTT.

The CDR3 nucleotides are TGTGCCATCAGTGCGATGGCCTACGGCTCCTACAATGAGCAGTTCTTC. Its translation is CAISAMAYGSYNEQFF. The rearrangement links TRBV10-3 to TRBJ2-1, with no clear D. Per germline, CDR1 ENHRY and CDR2 SYGVKD. This CDR3 is 16 amino acids long. The V gene lost 4 bases and the J gene lost 0 bases, with 13 bases spanning the gap.

This chain joins TRBV10-2 and TRBJ2-3; 13 bases line up with TRBD2. CDR1 is WSHSY, CDR2 SAAADI, per germline. This CDR3 has 16 amino acids. The V segment lost 4 bases and the J segment 2 bases; nucleotides outside the gene matches: 3. CDR3 bases: TGCGCCAGCAGTGGGGGACTAGCGGGGAACACAGATACGCAGTATTTT. It yields the protein CASSGGLAGNTDTQYF.

V usage is TRBV7-2 and J usage is TRBJ2-4, with D possibly TRBD2 on 6 matching bases. The germline V and J ends were trimmed by 5 bases and 8 bases, with 22 bases remaining between them. Germline V gene data show CDR1 as SGHTA and CDR2 as FQGNSA. The CDR3 totals 16 residues. The DNA for the CDR3 is TGTGCCAGCAGCCCGACCTCGCGGGGCTTTGGAGACATTCAGTACTTC. Translating gives CASSPTSRGFGDIQYF. The full variable domain, rest sourced from reference TRBV7-2 and TRBJ2-4, is GAGVSQSPSNKVTEKGKDVELRCDPISGHTALYWYRQSLGQGLEFLIYFQGNSAPDKSGLPSDRFSAERTGGSVSTLTIQRTQQEDSAVYLCASSPTSRGFGDIQYFGAGTRLSVL.

The chain uses TRBV11-2 and TRBJ2-2; 8 nucleotides agree with TRBD2. The V and J ends lost 3 bases and 4 bases, in that order; junction bases with no gene match: 10. The CDR3 has 17 residues. The germline gives CDR1 SGHAT, CDR2 FQNNGV. The CDR3 reads CASSLPRAGGTTGELFF. The CDR3 nucleotides read TGTGCCAGCAGCTTGCCCCGGGCGGGGGGCACCACCGGGGAGCTGTTTTTT.

The V call is TRBV5-1, the J call TRBJ2-7; TRBD1 or TRBD2 may be the D gene (7 bases each). The V end lost 4 bases, the J end lost 0 bases, and 14 bases lay between the germline ends. The germline V gene has CDR1 SGHRS and CDR2 YFSETQ. The CDR3 totals 15 residues. CDR3 nucleotides: TGCGCCAGCAGCCCCAGGGGGGGAGTCTCCTACGAGCAGTACTTC. Its protein is CASSPRGGVSYEQYF.

The rearrangement links TRBV6-2 or TRBV6-3 to TRBJ2-1, with 9 bases aligning to TRBD2. Germline CDR1 and CDR2: MNHEY and SVGEGT. The CDR3 covers 20 residues. V trimming: 4 bases; J trimming: 6 bases; junction bases outside the gene matches: 22. The CDR3 sequence is CASSSPTYQNLAGPPNEQFF. The CDR3 DNA reads as TGTGCCAGCAGTTCCCCCACCTACCAAAATCTAGCGGGACCACCCAATGAGCAGTTCTTC.

This rearrangement joins TRBV18 to TRBJ1-2, with D possibly matching TRBD1 (6 bases). Per germline, CDR1 KGHSH and CDR2 LQKENI. The length of the CDR3 is 12 residues. Trimming left V 8 bases short and J 3 bases short, with 10 bases between. CDR3 loop: CASQRGDYGYTF. The CDR3 region has the DNA TGTGCCAGCCAGAGGGGGGACTATGGCTACACCTTC.

This clone has only a few counts. This chain joins TRBV19 and TRBJ1-5; the match to TRBD1 covers 7 bases. The length of the CDR3 is 15 residues. The J segment lost 3 bases and the V segment lost 9 bases, leaving 11 bases of the junction unmatched. Germline-derived CDR1 and CDR2 are LNHDA and SQIVND (reference sequence). The CDR3 spells CASQSYGTANQPQHF. The CDR3 nucleotides are TGTGCCAGCCAGTCTTATGGGACAGCCAATCAGCCCCAGCATTTT.